Shown below are 23 T cell receptor beta chains from a single sample sequenced in a study of OX40 agonist ivuxolimab in advanced cancers. Clones were read by immunoSEQ multiplex PCR, and TCRdb kept only the in-frame ones, dropping some. The sample yields roughly 80,000 clones, around 83% seen once. This specimen consisted of CD4+ or CD8+ T cells sorted from blood, obtained in a trial of the OX40 agonist ivuxolimab. The receptors derive from an adult with an advanced solid tumor such as melanoma, head and neck, liver or kidney cancer.

Only one count was recorded for this clone. The J gene is TRBJ2-2, the V gene TRBV7-3; possibly TRBD2 for D (6 bases). Germline V gene sequence: CDR1 SGHTA, CDR2 FQGTGA. The V and J ends lost 5 bases and 0 bases respectively, with 10 bases between them. This CDR3 is built from 15 residues. CDR3: CASSDSGTNTGELFF. As DNA, the CDR3 is TGTGCCAGCAGCGATAGCGGAACGAACACCGGGGAGCTGTTTTTT.

This chain joins TRBV6-5 and TRBJ1-1; D call uncertain. Germline CDR1 is MNHEY and CDR2 is SVGAGI. This CDR3 spans 16 amino acids. Trimming cost V 4 bases and J 6 bases, with 21 bases left between them. The CDR3 DNA reads as TGTGCCAGCAGTTCCTCCGGGCTTGACATGTCGGCTGAAGCTTTCTTT. It encodes CASSSSGLDMSAEAFF.

The rearrangement joins TRBV28 to TRBJ2-7; D not certain. The V end was cut by 10 bases, the J end by 12 bases, with 16 bases between. Germline loops: CDR1 MDHEN, CDR2 SYDVKM. This CDR3 region has 10 residues. DNA of the CDR3: TGTGCCACCAGCCTCTTCCAGCGGTACTTC. Amino acids: CATSLFQRYF.

V is TRBV11-2 and J is TRBJ2-7, with D perhaps TRBD1 (5 bases). From germline, CDR1 is SGHAT and CDR2 FQNNGV. This CDR3 is built from 14 residues. The germline V and J ends were trimmed by 4 bases and 1 base, with 11 bases remaining between them. DNA for the CDR3: TGTGCCAGCAGCTATCAGGGTGCTTCCTACGAGCAGTACTTC. It specifies CASSYQGASYEQYF.

The chain couples TRBV10-2 to TRBJ2-1, with D hard to call. The length of the CDR3 is 16 residues. The germline V and J ends were trimmed by 10 bases and 4 bases, with 23 bases remaining between them. Germline V gene sequence: CDR1 WSHSY, CDR2 SAAADI. The CDR3 sequence is CATRSGRATPYNEQFF. CDR3 nucleotide sequence: TGCGCCACTAGGTCGGGCAGAGCTACCCCATACAATGAGCAGTTCTTC.

This clone occurred a few times. CDR3 coding DNA: TGTGCCAGCAGCTCCTGGTTACAGGGGGTGGGGTCACCCCTCCACTTT. It yields the protein CASSSWLQGVGSPLHF. The chain carries TRBV5-4 and TRBJ1-6, with 8 bases lining up with TRBD1. The CDR3 sequence is 16 residues long. Germline CDR1 and CDR2: SGHNT and YYREEE (reference sequence). V lost 3 bases and J lost 10; bases outside the gene matches: 12.

This clone was detected only once. This chain links TRBV2 with TRBJ2-1; D is perhaps TRBD2 (5 bases). CDR1 is SNHLY, CDR2 FYNNEI, per germline. The CDR3 covers 17 residues. The V and J ends lost 0 bases and 8 bases respectively, with 20 bases between them. The CDR3: CASSEAFRAPGGDEQFF. The CDR3 nucleotides read TGTGCCAGCAGTGAAGCGTTTCGAGCTCCCGGAGGCGATGAGCAGTTCTTC.

The rearrangement links TRBV5-1 to TRBJ2-2; TRBD2 is a possible D gene (6 bases). Trimming shortened V by 3 bases and J by 0 bases, and 9 bases separated the two germline ends. The CDR3 is 15 residues long. Germline lookup yields CDR1 SGHRS and CDR2 YFSETQ. The CDR3 sequence: CASSWRETNTGELFF. CDR3 nucleotide sequence: TGCGCCAGCAGCTGGCGGGAAACGAACACCGGGGAGCTGTTTTTT.

In its sample, this clone was seen a few times. The CDR3 loop is CASSPGMDEKLFF. Here the CDR3 DNA reads TGTGCCAGCTCACCAGGCATGGATGAAAAACTGTTTTTT. The chain joins TRBV18 to TRBJ1-4, with unresolved D. CDR3 length equals 13 residues. From germline, CDR1 is KGHSH and CDR2 LQKENI. V lost 2 bases, J lost 6 bases, and 7 bases lay in between.

This clone was observed a handful of times. The chain is built from TRBV15 and TRBJ1-5; no clear D. This CDR3 spans 14 amino acids. Per germline, CDR1 LNHNV and CDR2 YYDKDF (reference sequence). Between the trimmed V and J ends, which lost 3 bases and 3 bases, there was a span of 9 bases. The CDR3 nucleotides are TGTGCCACCAGCAGTGTCGGATCCAATCAGCCCCAGCATTTT. As protein: CATSSVGSNQPQHF.

The count of this clone is one. V usage is TRBV18 and J usage is TRBJ1-4, with TRBD1 matching 7 bases. This CDR3 region has 14 residues. Germline lookup yields CDR1 KGHSH and CDR2 LQKENI. J was trimmed by 7 bases and V by 5 bases; bases with no gene match: 7. The CDR3 sequence: CASSERQGLEKLFF. The CDR3, as DNA: TGTGCCAGCTCAGAACGACAGGGCCTTGAAAAACTGTTTTTT.

The chain couples TRBV12-5 to TRBJ2-1; the D is unclear. V lost 5 bases and J 6 bases, leaving 11 bases between the germline ends. CDR3 length: 13 amino acids. The germline V gene encodes CDR1 LGHNT and CDR2 FRNRAP. Here the CDR3 DNA reads TGTGCTAGTGGTCCCCCGTGGGCCAATGAGCAGTTCTTC. As protein: CASGPPWANEQFF.

V is TRBV14 and J is TRBJ2-5; D is possibly TRBD2 (7 bases). The germline V gene has CDR1 SGHDN and CDR2 FVKESK. CDR3 length: 14 residues. With 4 bases removed from V and 5 bases from J, the gap between germline ends came to 14 bases. The CDR3 DNA sequence: TGTGCCAGCAGCCTGCGGGGGCCCCTGGAGACCCAGTACTTC. Amino acids: CASSLRGPLETQYF.

This chain uses TRBV6-5 with TRBJ2-7; 10 nucleotides line up with TRBD1. The V and J ends lost 10 bases and 1 base, in that order; junction bases with no gene match: 7. Looked up from germline, CDR1 is MNHEY and CDR2 is SVGAGI. The CDR3 contains 14 residues. In DNA, the CDR3 is TGTGCCATGGGGGACAGGGGCTGGTCCTACGAGCAGTACTTC. Translating gives CAMGDRGWSYEQYF.

The chain combines TRBV18 with TRBJ1-1, with D uncertain. The CDR3 consists of 14 residues. Trimming stripped 5 bases from V and 5 bases from J, with 15 bases between. From germline, CDR1 is KGHSH and CDR2 LQKENI. As DNA, the CDR3 is TGTGCCAGCTCAGTCGTCAGTCGGGGTACTGAAGCTTTCTTT. This translates into CASSVVSRGTEAFF.

V usage is TRBV18 and J usage is TRBJ1-1; TRBD1 matches at 7 bases. The CDR3 is 13 amino acids. Per the germline V gene, CDR1 is KGHSH and CDR2 is LQKENI. V trimming: 6 bases; J trimming: 1 base; junction bases outside the gene matches: 2. This CDR3 reads CASSQGENTEAFF. Here the CDR3 DNA reads TGTGCCAGCTCGCAGGGGGAGAACACTGAAGCTTTCTTT.

The chain couples TRBV12-2 to TRBJ1-5; the table's D call of TRBD1 was not tested on the DNA. TRBV12-2 is a pseudogene locus. The CDR3 extends over 17 amino acids. The CDR3 coding sequence is TGTGCAAGTCGCATTCCGGGACAGGGGACGAGCAATCAGCCCCAGCATTTT. Translation: CASRIPGQGTSNQPQHF.

This chain uses TRBV12-5 with TRBJ2-1; perhaps TRBD2 as D (5 bases). This CDR3 has 13 residues. Germline V CDR1 and CDR2: LGHNT, FRNRAP. V lost 1 base to trimming and J lost 7 bases, with 8 bases between them. The CDR3 DNA sequence: TGTGCTAGTGGTTTGGAAACGGGGAATGAGCAGTTCTTC. Its protein is CASGLETGNEQFF.

The CDR3 region is CASSLKGYETQYF. CDR3 sequence (DNA): TGTGCCAGCAGCCTAAAGGGATACGAGACCCAGTACTTC. The V and J genes are TRBV11-2 and TRBJ2-5; no reliable D call. Germline CDR1 SGHAT, CDR2 FQNNGV. Trimming took off 5 bases at V and 5 bases at J, with 12 bases between the two ends. The CDR3 has 13 amino acids.

The V call is TRBV5-4, the J call TRBJ1-1; 8 bases are a match to TRBD1. The CDR3 is 17 residues long. J gave up 3 bases and V 3 bases, and 13 bases lay outside the gene matches. Germline CDR1 and CDR2: SGHNT and YYREEE (reference sequence). The CDR3 DNA sequence: TGTGCCAGCAGCTGGAGGGCCGGGACAGGACCACACACTGAAGCTTTCTTT. Its translation is CASSWRAGTGPHTEAFF.

The chain links TRBV21-1 to TRBJ2-7. TRBV21-1 is noted as a pseudogene. This CDR3 region has 14 residues. CDR3 residues: CASSRGARPYEQYF. The CDR3 DNA sequence: TGTGCCAGCAGCAGGGGGGCCCGGCCCTACGAGCAGTACTTC.

This chain links TRBV7-3 with TRBJ2-7, with 10 bases aligning to TRBD1. J was trimmed by 6 bases and V by 4 bases; bases with no gene match: 9. This CDR3 is built from 15 residues. Germline V gives CDR1 SGHTA, CDR2 FQGTGA. CDR3 nucleotide sequence: TGTGCCAGCAGCTCAACGACAGGGGGCGCGACCGAGCAGTACTTC. Amino acids: CASSSTTGGATEQYF.

The chain has TRBV15 and TRBJ2-1; possible D gene TRBD1, 6 bases. Germline assignment: CDR1 LNHNV and CDR2 YYDKDF (reference sequence). V was pared by 0 bases and J by 3 bases, with 9 bases between. The CDR3 extends over 15 amino acids. CDR3 protein: CATSRDDRRYNEQFF. The CDR3 DNA reads as TGTGCCACCAGCAGAGATGACAGGCGCTACAATGAGCAGTTCTTC. The full variable domain, rest sourced from reference TRBV15 and TRBJ2-1, is DAMVIQNPRYQVTQFGKPVTLSCSQTLNHNVMYWYQQKSSQAPKLLFHYYDKDFNNEADTPDNFQSRRPNTSFCFLDIRSPGLGDTAMYLCATSRDDRRYNEQFFGPGTRLTVL.